This T cell receptor beta chain was captured by sequencing in a study of blood T cell repertoires in COVID-19. Study summary: The United States, Italy and Spain provided the acute and convalescent COVID-19 samples. Sample material is recorded as cDNA or gDNA derived from T cells, B-cell-depleted T cells, or PBMCs.

Followed longitudinally, the Seattle patients had been enrolled during active infection. V gave up 6 bases and J gave up 5 bases; unmatched junction bases: 10. The CDR3 runs 17 residues. Germline V gene data show CDR1 as MRHNA and CDR2 as SNTAGT. Original processing notes: Estimated nucleated cell counts came from reference gene primer amplification. Libraries were prepared by immunoSEQ multiplex PCR; TCRdb keeps only in-frame clonotypes and omits some of them. Clone size and the V and J calls come from that table; the DNA yielded D and trimming. Among some 390,000 clones listed, roughly 86% were seen once.

V usage is TRBV6-4 and J usage is TRBJ2-5; 15 bases are shared with TRBD2. Specimen: peripheral blood. The source is a woman aged 60-70 years with COVID-19, enrolled during active disease. The CDR3 region is CASRGRTSGGAMETQYF. The CDR3 region has the DNA TGTGCCAGCAGGGGCCGGACTAGCGGGGGGGCCATGGAGACCCAGTACTTC.